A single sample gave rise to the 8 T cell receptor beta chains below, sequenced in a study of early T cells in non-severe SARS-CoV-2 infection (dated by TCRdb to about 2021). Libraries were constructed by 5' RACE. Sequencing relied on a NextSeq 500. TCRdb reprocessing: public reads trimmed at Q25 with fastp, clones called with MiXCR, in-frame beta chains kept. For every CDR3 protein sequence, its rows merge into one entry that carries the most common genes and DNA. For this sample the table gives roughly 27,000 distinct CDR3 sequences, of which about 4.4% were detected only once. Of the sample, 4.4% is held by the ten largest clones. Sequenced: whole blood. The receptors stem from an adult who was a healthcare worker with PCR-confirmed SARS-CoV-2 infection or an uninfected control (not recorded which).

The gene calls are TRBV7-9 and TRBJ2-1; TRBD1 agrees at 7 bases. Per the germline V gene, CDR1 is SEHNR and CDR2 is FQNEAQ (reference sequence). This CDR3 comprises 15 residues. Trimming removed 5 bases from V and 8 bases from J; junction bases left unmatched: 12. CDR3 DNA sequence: TGTGCCAGCAGCCCGATCGGACAGGCGACCGATGAGCAGTTCTTC. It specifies CASSPIGQATDEQFF.

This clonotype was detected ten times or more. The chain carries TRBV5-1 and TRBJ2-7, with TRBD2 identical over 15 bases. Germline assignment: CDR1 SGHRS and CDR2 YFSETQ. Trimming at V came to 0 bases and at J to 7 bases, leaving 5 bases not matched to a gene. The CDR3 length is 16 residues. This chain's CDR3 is CASSLGPGLAGGEQYF. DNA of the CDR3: TGCGCCAGCAGCTTGGGCCCGGGACTAGCGGGAGGTGAGCAGTACTTC.

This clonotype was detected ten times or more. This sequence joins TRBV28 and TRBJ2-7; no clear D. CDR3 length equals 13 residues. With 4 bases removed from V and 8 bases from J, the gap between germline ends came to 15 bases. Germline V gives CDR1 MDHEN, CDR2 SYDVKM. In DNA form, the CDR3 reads TGTGCCAGCAGTTCCGCAGATCTCGTTAAGCAGTACTTC. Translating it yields CASSSADLVKQYF.

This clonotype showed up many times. The CDR3 here is CSGPTSGTSNEQFF. The CDR3 DNA reads as TGCAGTGGACCTACTAGCGGAACCTCCAATGAGCAGTTCTTC. V usage is TRBV29-1 and J usage is TRBJ2-1; 8 positions match TRBD2. CDR3 size: 14 residues. From germline, CDR1 is SQVTM and CDR2 ANQGSEA.

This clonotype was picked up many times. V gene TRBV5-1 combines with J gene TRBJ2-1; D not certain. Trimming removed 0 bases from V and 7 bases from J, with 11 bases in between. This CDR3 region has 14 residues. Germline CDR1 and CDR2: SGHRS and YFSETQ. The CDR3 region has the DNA TGCGCCAGCAGCTTGGGGAGCCGATTGAATGAGCAGTTCTTC. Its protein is CASSLGSRLNEQFF.

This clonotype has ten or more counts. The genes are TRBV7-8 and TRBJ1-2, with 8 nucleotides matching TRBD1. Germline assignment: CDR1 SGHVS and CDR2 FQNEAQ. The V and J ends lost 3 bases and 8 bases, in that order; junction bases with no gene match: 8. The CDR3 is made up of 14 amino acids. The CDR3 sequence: CASSLRQGALGYTF. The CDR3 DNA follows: TGTGCCAGCAGCTTGAGGCAGGGGGCGCTCGGCTACACCTTC.

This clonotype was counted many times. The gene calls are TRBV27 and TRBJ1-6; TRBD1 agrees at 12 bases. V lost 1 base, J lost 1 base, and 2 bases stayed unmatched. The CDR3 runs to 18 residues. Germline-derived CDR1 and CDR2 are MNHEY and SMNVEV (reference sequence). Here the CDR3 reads CASSLWDRGLSYNSPLHF. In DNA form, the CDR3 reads TGTGCCAGCAGTTTATGGGACAGGGGGCTATCCTATAATTCACCCCTCCACTTT.

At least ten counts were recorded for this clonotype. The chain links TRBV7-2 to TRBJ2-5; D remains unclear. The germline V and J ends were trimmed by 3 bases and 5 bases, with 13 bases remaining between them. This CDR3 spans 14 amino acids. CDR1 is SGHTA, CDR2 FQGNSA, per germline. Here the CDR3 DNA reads TGTGCCAGCAGCTTCCTGGGCGTAAGGGAGACCCAGTACTTC. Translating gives CASSFLGVRETQYF.